The entry below gives a single T cell receptor (beta chain) sequence along with its context. Each CDR3 protein gets one entry after TCRdb re-called the RT-PCR reads with MiXCR. The sample consists of hundreds of thousands of distinct CDR3 sequences, less than 20% of them appearing once. The data were taken from a study of response to subunit inactivated influenza vaccine. The CDR3 totals 13 residues. V lost 6 bases, J lost 6 bases, and 15 bases lay in between. Germline assignment: CDR1 MNHNY and CDR2 SVGAGI (reference sequence). This chain joins TRBV6-6 and TRBJ2-7, with D unresolved. Here the sequenced sample was PBMCs from blood, taken more than 4 days after vaccination. The TCR sequence derives from a man aged 45 to 65 who received an inactivated influenza vaccine. CDR3 sequence: CASSQHVRSEQYF. The CDR3 coding sequence is TGTGCCAGCAGCCAACATGTGAGGAGCGAGCAGTACTTC.